These 27 T cell receptor beta chains came from one sample sequenced in a study of T cell responses to AZD1222 COVID-19 vaccine. Clones were read by immunoSEQ multiplex PCR, and TCRdb kept only the in-frame ones, dropping some. The sample contains about 150,000 clones, around 87% of which appear only once. The source material was peripheral blood, sampled 28 days after the second AZD1222 dose. Receptors were obtained from an adult who received the AZD1222 COVID-19 vaccine.

The chain recombines TRBV29-1 with TRBJ2-7, with D hard to call. Germline CDR1 reads SQVTM; CDR2 reads ANQGSEA. Trimming removed 3 bases at V and 4 bases at J, with 10 bases between. The CDR3 has 12 residues. CDR3 loop: CSVEGLGYEQYF. The CDR3 DNA reads TGCAGCGTTGAGGGCTTGGGGTACGAGCAGTACTTC.

This clone was counted only a few times. V is TRBV27 and J is TRBJ2-5; D gene ambiguous. This CDR3 is built from 15 residues. Germline V gives CDR1 MNHEY, CDR2 SMNVEV (reference sequence). Trimming left V 2 bases short and J 2 bases short, with 12 bases between. This chain's CDR3 is CASSLLGGLQETQYF. The CDR3 DNA is TGTGCCAGCAGTTTACTCGGTGGTTTACAAGAGACCCAGTACTTC.

The rearrangement joins TRBV24-1 to TRBJ2-7, with TRBD1 matching 9 bases. The germline V gene encodes CDR1 KGHDR and CDR2 SFDVKD. V lost 4 bases to trimming and J lost 4 bases; unmatched junction nucleotides: 7. The CDR3 contains 15 residues. The CDR3 here is CATSDQGQGRYEQYF. CDR3 nucleotide sequence: TGTGCCACCAGTGACCAGGGACAGGGAAGGTACGAGCAGTACTTC.

This clone occurred once. V gene TRBV5-4 combines with J gene TRBJ2-5; weak D call: TRBD2 (6 bases). Germline V gene data show CDR1 as SGHNT and CDR2 as YYREEE (reference sequence). This CDR3 spans 13 amino acids. Deletions cut 2 bases from V and 6 bases from J, with 11 bases between. CDR3 sequence: CASSFAGGKTQYF. The DNA of the CDR3 is TGTGCCAGCAGCTTTGCGGGCGGGAAGACCCAGTACTTC.

V is TRBV5-6 and J is TRBJ2-1; D is uncertain. The CDR3 contains 14 residues. Germline V gene lookup returns CDR1 SGHDT and CDR2 YYEEEE. Between the trimmed V and J ends, which lost 2 bases and 8 bases, there was a span of 14 bases. The CDR3 spells CASSFKPFDYEQFF. The CDR3 DNA follows: TGTGCCAGCAGCTTTAAACCTTTCGACTATGAGCAGTTCTTC.

The rearrangement links TRBV29-1 to TRBJ1-1, with D possibly TRBD1 on 6 matching bases. The CDR3 loop spans 13 amino acids. V was trimmed by 2 bases and J by 2 bases, leaving 9 bases between them. Looked up from germline, CDR1 is SQVTM and CDR2 is ANQGSEA. Here the CDR3 DNA reads TGCAGCGTTGAAAGGGGGAGAAACACTGAAGCTTTCTTT. This codes for CSVERGRNTEAFF.

The CDR3 coding sequence is TGTGCCAGCAGCCTTAAGCCTACAGGGTACGAGCAGTACTTC. Translated: CASSLKPTGYEQYF. The chain uses TRBV7-2 and TRBJ2-7; a weak D match, TRBD1 (6 bases). From germline, CDR1 is SGHTA and CDR2 FQGNSA. The CDR3 extends over 14 amino acids. Deletions cut 5 bases from V and 4 bases from J, with 15 bases between.

This clone has a single count. This chain links TRBV4-3 with TRBJ1-6; D perhaps matches TRBD1 (5 bases). Germline assignment: CDR1 LGHNA and CDR2 YSLEER. CDR3 length: 15 residues. The V end was cut by 0 bases, the J end by 6 bases, with 9 bases between. The CDR3 region is CASSQDEGTNSPLHF. The CDR3 DNA sequence: TGCGCCAGCAGCCAAGATGAAGGGACTAATTCACCCCTCCACTTT.

This chain connects TRBV18 to TRBJ1-1; D unresolved. Germline CDR1 KGHSH, CDR2 LQKENI. This CDR3 has 14 amino acids. V was pared by 2 bases and J by 1 base, with 8 bases between. CDR3 in amino acids: CASSPKGGNTEAFF. In nucleotides, the CDR3 is TGTGCCAGCTCACCAAAAGGCGGGAACACTGAAGCTTTCTTT.

The chain is built from TRBV9 and TRBJ2-5; D ambiguous. The CDR3 consists of 13 residues. The V and J ends lost 4 bases and 8 bases respectively, with 15 bases between them. From germline, CDR1 is SGDLS and CDR2 YYNGEE. The CDR3 nucleotides read TGTGCCAGCAGCCCCCGGTTATGGGGTACCCAGTACTTC. This sequence encodes CASSPRLWGTQYF.

The V and J genes are TRBV6-4 and TRBJ1-5, with unresolved D. This CDR3 is built from 13 residues. CDR1 is MRHNA and CDR2 is SNTAGT in the germline V gene. V was trimmed by 5 bases and J by 2 bases, leaving 7 bases between them. CDR3 sequence reads: CASSRDGNQPQHF. CDR3 DNA: TGTGCCAGCAGTAGGGATGGCAATCAGCCCCAGCATTTT.

This clone appeared a few times. The chain couples TRBV11-3 to TRBJ2-1; 7 bases map to TRBD2. The CDR3 length is 17 residues. Germline V gene sequence: CDR1 SGHNT, CDR2 YENEEA. Unmatched junction bases numbered 13, after V lost 2 bases and J lost 6 bases. CDR3 bases: TGTGCCAGCAGCTTATCAACGCCGGGCGGGAGCAGCAATGAGCAGTTCTTC. Translated: CASSLSTPGGSSNEQFF.

The genes are TRBV18 and TRBJ1-1, with a possible D match to TRBD1 (5 bases). This CDR3 is 13 amino acids long. Trimming pared 9 bases from V and 7 bases from J, leaving 18 bases between. Per the germline V gene, CDR1 is KGHSH and CDR2 is LQKENI. The CDR3 region has the DNA TGTGCCAGTCGGCCAGGGCTACCCCTTGAAGCTTTCTTT. It yields the protein CASRPGLPLEAFF.

Comments on this clone: The junction departs from the called germline gene at one end, perhaps through a read error. This chain uses TRBV2 with TRBJ2-2; D uncertain. The CDR3 length is 15 residues. CDR1 is SNHLY, CDR2 FYNNEI, per germline. The CDR3 region is CASSEGSPKTGELFF. The CDR3 nucleotides are TGTGCCAGCAGTGAAGGGTCCCCGAAGACCGGGGAGCTGTTTTTT. The full variable domain, with the rest looked up from reference TRBV2 and TRBJ2-2, is EPEVTQTPSHQVTQMGQEVILRCVPISNHLYFYWYRQILGQKVEFLVSFYNNEISEKSEIFDDQFSVERPDGSNFTLKIRSTKLEDSAMYFCASSEGSPKTGELFFGEGSRLTVL.

This chain uses TRBV7-3 with TRBJ1-1; unclear D gene. V lost 1 base, J lost 1 base, and 13 bases lay in between. CDR3 length equals 16 residues. Germline CDR1 and CDR2: SGHTA and FQGTGA. CDR3 loop: CASSLRGGVGNTEAFF. Written as DNA, the CDR3 is TGTGCCAGCAGCTTAAGAGGCGGGGTTGGGAACACTGAAGCTTTCTTT.

Regarding this clone: Compared with germline, one end of the junction differs, possibly owing to a read error. The chain links TRBV5-1 to TRBJ2-2; maybe TRBD2 (5 bases). CDR1 and CDR2 from the germline V gene are SGHRS and YFSETQ. The CDR3 has 15 residues. In nucleotides, the CDR3 is TGCGCCAGCAGCCCGACGGGAATGAACAGCGGGGAGCTGTTTTTT. As protein: CASSPTGMNSGELFF.

This sequence joins TRBV7-9 and TRBJ1-3; the D gene is possibly TRBD1 (5 bases). Germline V gives CDR1 SEHNR, CDR2 FQNEAQ (reference sequence). CDR3 length: 15 residues. V lost 1 base and J lost 4, with 11 bases in between. The CDR3 DNA is TGTGCCAGCAGCTTAGTAGCTAGGGACGGAAACACCATATATTTT. It codes for CASSLVARDGNTIYF.

The chain carries TRBV5-4 and TRBJ2-2, with D maybe TRBD2 (6 bases). V lost 6 bases to trimming and J lost 4 bases, with 19 bases between them. The CDR3 is 16 residues long. Looked up from germline, CDR1 is SGHNT and CDR2 is YYREEE (reference sequence). The CDR3 region is CASTFGGGGSTGELFF. The CDR3 region has the DNA TGTGCCAGCACATTTGGTGGGGGAGGAAGCACCGGGGAGCTGTTTTTT. The whole variable domain, filled in from reference TRBV5-4 and TRBJ2-2, reads ETGVTQSPTHLIKTRGQQVTLRCSSQSGHNTVSWYQQALGQGPQFIFQYYREEENGRGNFPPRFSGLQFPNYSSELNVNALELDDSALYLCASTFGGGGSTGELFFGEGSRLTVL.

CDR3 in amino acids: CASSLDMGDTEAFF. CDR3 nucleotides: TGTGCCAGCAGCCTAGATATGGGGGACACTGAAGCTTTCTTT. The chain is built from TRBV3-1 (or the pseudogene TRBV3-2) and TRBJ1-1; perhaps TRBD1 as D (5 bases). CDR3 length equals 14 residues. The germline V gene has CDR1 LGHDT and CDR2 YNNKEL (reference sequence). With 4 bases removed from V and 3 bases from J, the gap between germline ends came to 12 bases.

In its sample, this clone was seen a few times. This chain uses TRBV18 with TRBJ1-2; 8 bases match TRBD1. J gave up 4 bases and V 3 bases, and 7 bases lay outside the gene matches. The CDR3 contains 15 residues. Germline CDR1 and CDR2: KGHSH and LQKENI. The CDR3 protein is CASSPQGALGYGYTF. As DNA, the CDR3 is TGTGCCAGCTCACCGCAGGGGGCCTTGGGCTATGGCTACACCTTC. The whole variable domain, filled in from reference TRBV18 and TRBJ1-2, reads NAGVMQNPRHLVRRRGQEARLRCSPMKGHSHVYWYRQLPEEGLKFMVYLQKENIIDESGMPKERFSAEFPKEGPSILRIQQVVRGDSAAYFCASSPQGALGYGYTFGSGTRLTVV.

The chain couples TRBV5-1 to TRBJ1-1, with TRBD1 matching over 7 bases. The trim removed 2 bases at V and 4 bases at J, leaving 5 bases unmatched. The CDR3 length is 14 residues. Per the germline V gene, CDR1 is SGHRS and CDR2 is YFSETQ. The CDR3 region has the DNA TGCGCCAGCAGCTTTGGAGGGGGCGTCACTGAAGCTTTCTTT. Translated: CASSFGGGVTEAFF. Full variable domain (remainder filled in from reference TRBV5-1 and TRBJ1-1): KAGVTQTPRYLIKTRGQQVTLSCSPISGHRSVSWYQQTPGQGLQFLFEYFSETQRNKGNFPGRFSGRQFSNSRSEMNVSTLELGDSALYLCASSFGGGVTEAFFGQGTRLTVV.

The chain joins TRBV11-2 to TRBJ2-3; 7 bases agree with TRBD1. Germline loops: CDR1 SGHAT, CDR2 FQNNGV. The V segment lost 1 base and the J segment 6 bases; nucleotides outside the gene matches: 4. The CDR3 has 14 amino acids. The CDR3 loop reads CASSLVRGQDTQYF. CDR3 DNA sequence: TGTGCCAGCAGCTTAGTGAGGGGGCAGGATACGCAGTATTTT.

The J gene is TRBJ2-1, the V gene TRBV12-3 or TRBV12-4, with D perhaps TRBD2 (5 bases). The V gene lost 2 bases and the J gene lost 6 bases, with 8 bases spanning the gap. There are 13 residues in the CDR3. CDR3 nucleotides: TGTGCCAGCAGTTTAACTAGAAGCAATGAGCAGTTCTTC. It is translated as CASSLTRSNEQFF.

This chain uses TRBV5-5 with TRBJ1-5, with D unresolved. Per the germline V gene, CDR1 is SGHKS and CDR2 is YYEKEE (reference sequence). Trimming removed 5 bases at V and 5 bases at J, with 11 bases between. The CDR3 covers 13 residues. DNA of the CDR3: TGTGCCAGCAGACGCGACGGGGATCAGCCCCAGCATTTT. Translated: CASRRDGDQPQHF.

V is TRBV15 and J is TRBJ2-1; 9 bases map to TRBD2. With V trimmed by 0 bases and J by 10 bases, 13 bases remained unmatched. CDR3 length: 17 amino acids. Looked up from germline, CDR1 is LNHNV and CDR2 is YYDKDF (reference sequence). The CDR3 sequence: CATSRDRPSGIGREQFF. The DNA of the CDR3 is TGTGCCACCAGCAGAGATCGGCCTAGCGGGATAGGCCGCGAGCAGTTCTTC.

This clone was seen a few times. The genes are TRBV28 and TRBJ1-1, with D possibly being TRBD1 (5 bases). The CDR3 is made up of 15 amino acids. Trimming pared 5 bases from V and 0 bases from J, leaving 13 bases between. Germline V CDR1 and CDR2: MDHEN, SYDVKM. CDR3 DNA sequence: TGTGCCAGCAGTACCCCGGGACGAATGAACACTGAAGCTTTCTTT. Its translation: CASSTPGRMNTEAFF.

V gene TRBV13 combines with J gene TRBJ2-2, with no clear D. Germline lookup yields CDR1 PRHDT and CDR2 FYEKMQ (reference sequence). The V and J ends lost 5 bases and 9 bases respectively, with 13 bases between them. This CDR3 comprises 13 residues. CDR3 protein: CASSPRVERELFF. For the CDR3, the DNA is TGTGCCAGCAGCCCACGGGTGGAACGGGAGCTGTTTTTT.